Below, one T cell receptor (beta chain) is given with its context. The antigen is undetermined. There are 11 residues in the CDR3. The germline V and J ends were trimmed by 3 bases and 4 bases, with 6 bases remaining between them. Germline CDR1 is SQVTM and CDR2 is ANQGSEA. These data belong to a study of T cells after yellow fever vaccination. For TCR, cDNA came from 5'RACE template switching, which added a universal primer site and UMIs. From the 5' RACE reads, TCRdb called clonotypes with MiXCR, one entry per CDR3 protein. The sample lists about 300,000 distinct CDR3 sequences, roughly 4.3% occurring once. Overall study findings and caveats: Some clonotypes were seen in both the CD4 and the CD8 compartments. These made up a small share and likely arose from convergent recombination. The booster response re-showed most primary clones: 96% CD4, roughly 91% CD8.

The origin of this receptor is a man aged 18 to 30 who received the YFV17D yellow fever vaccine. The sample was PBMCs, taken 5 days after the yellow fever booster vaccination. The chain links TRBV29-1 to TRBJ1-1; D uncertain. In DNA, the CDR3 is TGCAGCGTTGAGAGAATCACTGAAGCTTTCTTT. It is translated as CSVERITEAFF.